This is a list of T cell receptor beta chains from one sample in a study of identical twins. Each CDR3 protein gets one entry after TCRdb re-called the 5' RACE reads with MiXCR. Counted here are around 680,000 distinct CDR3 sequences, 8.6% occurring once; the ten biggest clones make up around 0.98%. Another study also made use of these data, one on yellow fever vaccine responses in identical twins.

What was sequenced was PBMCs. These receptors came from a woman aged 18-29 years in good health. The CDR3 runs from the conserved cysteine through the conserved F or W. The D gene is left open where the match is weak. Where a row states a size, it is once, few, many or the class of an expanded clone; other rows omit it.

length,J,D,size,V,CDR3,DNA
12,TRBJ2-2,-,few,TRBV12-3/TRBV12-4,CASSWDFGELFF,TGTGCCAGCAGCTGGGACTTCGGGGAGCTGTTTTTT
14,TRBJ2-7,TRBD1,-,TRBV20-1,CSADQGQGAVEQYF,TGCAGTGCTGATCAGGGACAGGGGGCGGTCGAGCAGTACTTC
15,TRBJ1-5,-,few,TRBV7-9,CASSSGFGADQPQHF,TGTGCCAGCAGCTCAGGTTTTGGGGCCGATCAGCCCCAGCATTTT
16,TRBJ1-2,TRBD1,-,TRBV3-1,CASSRRVGQGALGYTF,TGTGCCAGCAGCCGGAGGGTGGGACAGGGGGCGCTTGGCTACACCTTC
15,TRBJ2-1,-,many,TRBV29-1,CSVEDVASELNEQFF,TGCAGCGTTGAAGATGTGGCTAGCGAACTCAATGAGCAGTTCTTC
15,TRBJ2-7,TRBD2,many,TRBV12-3/TRBV12-4,CASSPLAGATYEQYF,TGTGCCAGCAGCCCCCTAGCGGGAGCGACCTACGAGCAGTACTTC
14,TRBJ1-6,TRBD1,many,TRBV10-3,CAINPGTGASPLHF,TGTGCCATCAACCCCGGGACAGGGGCTTCACCCCTCCACTTT
14,TRBJ2-1,TRBD1,few,TRBV10-3,CAIGRDRGFNEQFF,TGTGCCATCGGCCGGGACAGGGGCTTTAATGAGCAGTTCTTC
15,TRBJ2-2,-,few,TRBV12-5,CASGLEGGNTGELFF,TGTGCTAGTGGTTTGGAGGGAGGGAACACCGGGGAGCTGTTTTTT
21,TRBJ2-7,TRBD1,-,TRBV5-1,CASSSGGQVKTRNVPPYEQYF,TGCGCCAGCAGCTCAGGGGGACAGGTGAAAACCCGAAATGTCCCGCCCTACGAGCAGTACTTC
12,TRBJ2-3,-,many,TRBV29-1,CSVDDSMDTQYF,TGCAGCGTTGACGACAGTATGGATACGCAGTATTTT
17,TRBJ2-1,TRBD1,-,TRBV5-1,CASSFPSGTGIGDEQFF,TGCGCCAGCAGCTTCCCCTCCGGGACAGGGATTGGAGATGAGCAGTTCTTC
13,TRBJ1-1,-,-,TRBV12-3/TRBV12-4,CASSPPAIPEAFF,TGTGCCAGCAGTCCACCCGCGATCCCTGAAGCTTTCTTT
15,TRBJ2-3,-,-,TRBV3-1,CASSQDRRGTDTQYF,TGTGCCAGCAGCCAAGATAGAAGGGGGACAGATACGCAGTATTTT
12,TRBJ2-7,TRBD1,few,TRBV7-2,CASSRTGIKQYF,TGTGCCAGCAGCAGGACAGGGATAAAGCAGTACTTC